The 27 T cell receptor beta chains in this list originate from one sample, sequenced in a study of blood T cell repertoires in COVID-19. Clones were read by immunoSEQ multiplex PCR, and TCRdb kept only the in-frame ones, dropping some. This table has about 81,000 clones, around 80% appearing once. The specimen sequenced was peripheral blood. Every receptor here comes from a human donor in a cohort sampled during active COVID-19.

This clone appeared a few times. The J gene is TRBJ2-1, the V gene TRBV7-3; D may be TRBD1 (5 bases). V was trimmed by 5 bases and J by 10 bases, leaving 15 bases between them. Germline V gene lookup returns CDR1 SGHTA and CDR2 FQGTGA. The CDR3 covers 13 residues. The chain's CDR3 is CASSEIDSKEQFF. DNA for the CDR3: TGTGCCAGCAGCGAAATCGACAGTAAAGAGCAGTTCTTC.

V usage is TRBV5-6 and J usage is TRBJ2-7; D unresolved. The CDR3 contains 15 residues. Trimming took 1 base from V and 3 from J, leaving 14 bases between them. CDR1 is SGHDT and CDR2 is YYEEEE in the germline V gene. CDR3 coding DNA: TGTGCCAGCAGCTTGTACCCTCCTGCACACTACGAGCAGTACTTC. This encodes CASSLYPPAHYEQYF.

This chain joins TRBV12-3 or TRBV12-4 and TRBJ2-7; D gene uncertain. The CDR3 has 13 residues. V gave up 6 bases and J gave up 5 bases, with 14 bases separating them. The CDR3 DNA reads TGTGCCAGCAGCGAACCCGCGGCCCACGAGCAGTACTTC. Translated, it gives CASSEPAAHEQYF.

This chain joins TRBV10-2 and TRBJ2-5; 9 nucleotides match TRBD2. Looked up from germline, CDR1 is WSHSY and CDR2 is SAAADI. Losses at the gene ends were 8 bases for V and 5 bases for J; bases not matched to a gene: 6. The CDR3 totals 13 residues. The CDR3 region has the DNA TGCGCCAGCGGTAGCGGGGGAGGGGAGACCCAGTACTTC. Residues: CASGSGGGETQYF.

The chain carries TRBV4-2 and TRBJ2-7; D might be TRBD2 (6 bases). The CDR3 sequence is 18 residues long. Germline V gives CDR1 LGHNA, CDR2 YNFKEQ. Trimming pared 0 bases from V and 1 base from J, leaving 19 bases between. The chain's CDR3 is CASSQDGLYSGKSYEQYF. CDR3 in DNA: TGTGCCAGCAGCCAAGATGGTCTCTATAGCGGAAAATCCTACGAGCAGTACTTC.

The rearrangement uses TRBV6-5 and TRBJ2-6; a weak D match, TRBD2 (5 bases). Germline-derived CDR1 and CDR2 are MNHEY and SVGAGI. The CDR3 loop spans 15 amino acids. The V end lost 2 bases, the J end lost 5 bases, and 10 bases lay between the germline ends. CDR3 amino acids: CASSYVGERANVLTF. In nucleotides, the CDR3 is TGTGCCAGCAGTTACGTCGGGGAGAGGGCCAACGTCCTGACTTTC.

The genes are TRBV5-6 and TRBJ1-1, with a tentative D call TRBD1 (5 bases). The germline V and J ends were trimmed by 5 bases and 5 bases, with 16 bases remaining between them. This CDR3 region has 14 residues. Germline lookup yields CDR1 SGHDT and CDR2 YYEEEE. The CDR3 loop is CASSQQGPVTEAFF. The CDR3 region has the DNA TGTGCCAGCAGTCAGCAGGGTCCGGTGACTGAAGCTTTCTTT.

The DNA of the CDR3 is TGTGCCAGCAGCTGGGGGCAGCAATTCTACGAGCAGTACTTC. Translated, it gives CASSWGQQFYEQYF. This sequence joins TRBV5-6 and TRBJ2-7; D is perhaps TRBD1 (6 bases). The CDR3 totals 14 residues. Deletions cut 3 bases from V and 3 bases from J, with 13 bases between. From germline, CDR1 is SGHDT and CDR2 YYEEEE.

In its sample, this clone was seen once. The chain links TRBV30 to TRBJ2-7; 8 positions agree with TRBD1. Trimming at V came to 3 bases and at J to 5 bases, leaving 3 bases not matched to a gene. CDR1 is GTSNPN, CDR2 SVGIG, per germline (reference sequence). The CDR3 length is 12 residues. CDR3 sequence reads: CAWRRTGNEQYF. CDR3 in DNA: TGTGCCTGGAGGCGGACAGGGAACGAGCAGTACTTC. Based on the CDR3 plus reference TRBV30 and TRBJ2-7, the full variable domain is SQTIHQWPATLVQPVGSPLSLECTVEGTSNPNLYWYRQAAGRGLQLLFYSVGIGQISSEVPQNLSASRPQDRQFILSSKKLLLSDSGFYLCAWRRTGNEQYFGPGTRLTVT.

This clone has just one count. Written as DNA, the CDR3 is TGTGCCAGCAGCTTACGGGAGGGTTCCGGCGAGCAGTACTTC. This sequence encodes CASSLREGSGEQYF. The genes are TRBV3-1 (or the pseudogene TRBV3-2) and TRBJ2-7; 8 positions agree with TRBD2. V dropped 5 bases and J dropped 6; count of bases not matched to a gene: 9. CDR1 is LGHDT and CDR2 is YNNKEL in the germline V gene (reference sequence). The CDR3 is made up of 14 amino acids.

The chain couples TRBV4-3 to TRBJ2-3; TRBD2 aligns across 10 bases. Per germline, CDR1 LGHNA and CDR2 YSLEER. This CDR3 region has 15 residues. Trimming took 4 bases from V and 2 from J; bases not matched to a gene: 3. The CDR3 sequence: CASSPGLAVTDTQYF. DNA of the CDR3: TGCGCCAGCAGCCCCGGACTAGCGGTCACAGATACGCAGTATTTT.

The rearrangement joins TRBV15 to TRBJ1-2; 11 bases match TRBD1. Germline assignment: CDR1 LNHNV and CDR2 YYDKDF (reference sequence). The trim removed 3 bases at V and 7 bases at J, leaving 7 bases unmatched. The CDR3 extends over 15 amino acids. The CDR3 coding sequence is TGTGCCACCAGCAGCCGGGACAGGGGGTATAGTGGCTACACCTTC. Its protein is CATSSRDRGYSGYTF.

The rearrangement links TRBV19 to TRBJ2-7; weak D call: TRBD1 (6 bases). Germline CDR1 is LNHDA and CDR2 is SQIVND (reference sequence). This CDR3 is 17 amino acids long. Between the trimmed V and J ends, which lost 4 bases and 2 bases, there was a span of 21 bases. CDR3 in DNA: TGTGCCAGTAGTACAATCGGACAGCCTATAACCACCTACGAGCAGTACTTC. Amino acid sequence: CASSTIGQPITTYEQYF.

This chain connects TRBV29-1 to TRBJ1-2, with D perhaps matching TRBD1 (5 bases). Trimming left V 3 bases short and J 2 bases short, with 22 bases between. Germline V CDR1 and CDR2: SQVTM, ANQGSEA. CDR3 length: 17 amino acids. CDR3 in amino acids: CSVDQSRRGGINYGYTF. Here the CDR3 DNA reads TGCAGCGTTGACCAATCCCGAAGGGGAGGAATAAACTATGGCTACACCTTC.

With respect to this clone: The same CDR3 arises from other DNA sequences in this sample as well. This chain connects TRBV7-2 to TRBJ1-5; 10 bases map to TRBD1. The J segment lost 3 bases and the V segment lost 0 bases, leaving 2 bases of the junction unmatched. From germline, CDR1 is SGHTA and CDR2 FQGNSA. CDR3 length equals 16 residues. CDR3 protein: CASSLAGTGVNQPQHF. The CDR3 DNA is TGTGCCAGCAGCTTAGCCGGGACAGGGGTCAATCAGCCCCAGCATTTT.

V is TRBV6-5 and J is TRBJ2-7; D is perhaps TRBD1 (6 bases). The germline V gene encodes CDR1 MNHEY and CDR2 SVGAGI. There are 15 residues in the CDR3. Deletions cut 5 bases from V and 4 bases from J, with 18 bases between. CDR3 amino acids: CASSHTSDSGYEQYF. For the CDR3, the DNA is TGTGCCAGCAGTCATACTTCGGACAGCGGATACGAGCAGTACTTC.

J is TRBJ1-3 and V is TRBV7-3; no clear D. Germline CDR1 is SGHTA and CDR2 is FQGTGA. Deletions cut 1 base from V and 4 bases from J, with 5 bases between. This CDR3 is built from 13 residues. The CDR3 coding sequence is TGTGCCAGCAGCTTAAATACAGGAAACACCATATATTTT. Translated: CASSLNTGNTIYF.

On this clone: Within the sample, other DNA sequences also encode this same CDR3. The rearrangement uses TRBV5-5 and TRBJ1-1; a possible D gene is TRBD1 (5 bases). The germline V gene encodes CDR1 SGHKS and CDR2 YYEKEE (reference sequence). The CDR3 runs to 13 residues. Between the trimmed V and J ends, which lost 0 bases and 5 bases, there was a span of 8 bases. CDR3 amino acids: CASSLGRGTEAFF. The DNA for the CDR3 is TGTGCCAGCAGCTTGGGTAGGGGAACTGAAGCTTTCTTT.

This clone was observed a handful of times. The gene calls are TRBV9 and TRBJ1-5, with 9 bases identical to TRBD1. This CDR3 contains 15 residues. The germline CDR1 and CDR2 sequences are SGDLS and YYNGEE. The V gene end was trimmed by 5 bases and the J gene end by 6 bases; junction bases not matched to a gene: 9. CDR3 region: CASSQGQGTRQPQHF. DNA of the CDR3: TGTGCCAGCAGTCAGGGACAGGGAACGCGTCAGCCCCAGCATTTT.

V gene TRBV4-1 combines with J gene TRBJ2-7; a weak D match, TRBD1 (7 bases). The CDR3 contains 14 residues. Germline CDR1 and CDR2: MGHRA and YSYEKL. Deletions cut 4 bases from V and 5 bases from J, with 15 bases between. CDR3 in DNA: TGCGCCAGCAGCCCTACGCCCAGGGGGGACGAGCAGTACTTC. It specifies CASSPTPRGDEQYF.

The chain carries TRBV7-8 and TRBJ1-2; the match to TRBD1 covers 7 bases. J gave up 5 bases and V 8 bases, and 14 bases lay outside the gene matches. This CDR3 has 15 residues. Germline CDR1 is SGHVS and CDR2 is FQNEAQ. The CDR3 region is CASGIDNRGSYGYTF. The CDR3 DNA follows: TGTGCCAGCGGCATAGATAACAGGGGTAGTTATGGCTACACCTTC.

This rearrangement joins TRBV7-2 to TRBJ1-3; perhaps TRBD1 as D (5 bases). The CDR3 loop spans 13 amino acids. V was pared by 1 base and J by 4 bases, with 5 bases between. Germline V lookup: CDR1 SGHTA, CDR2 FQGNSA. Written as DNA, the CDR3 is TGTGCCAGCAGCTTAGACAGGGGAAACACCATATATTTT. It encodes CASSLDRGNTIYF.

This rearrangement joins TRBV5-1 to TRBJ2-7; unclear D gene. Deletions cut 0 bases from V and 4 bases from J, with 5 bases between. The CDR3 runs to 12 residues. CDR1 and CDR2 from the germline V gene are SGHRS and YFSETQ. The CDR3 coding sequence is TGCGCCAGCAGCTTGGGGGCTTACGAGCAGTACTTC. This gives the protein CASSLGAYEQYF. Combining the CDR3 with reference TRBV5-1 and TRBJ2-7 gives the whole variable domain KAGVTQTPRYLIKTRGQQVTLSCSPISGHRSVSWYQQTPGQGLQFLFEYFSETQRNKGNFPGRFSGRQFSNSRSEMNVSTLELGDSALYLCASSLGAYEQYFGPGTRLTVT.

The CDR3 DNA follows: TGTGCCAGCAGTTGGGACACCGGCTATGGCTACACCTTC. Its protein is CASSWDTGYGYTF. The genes are TRBV2 and TRBJ1-2, with TRBD1 as a possible D gene (6 bases). This CDR3 has 13 residues. V shed 5 bases and J shed 4 bases, with 11 bases lying between them. Germline V gene sequence: CDR1 SNHLY, CDR2 FYNNEI.

The chain uses TRBV12-5 and TRBJ2-1, with TRBD2 as a possible D gene (7 bases). The V and J ends lost 1 base and 7 bases respectively, with 17 bases between them. CDR1 LGHNT and CDR2 FRNRAP come from the germline V gene. The CDR3 extends over 16 amino acids. This CDR3 reads CASGLEPLAGANEQFF. CDR3 bases: TGTGCTAGTGGTTTGGAGCCTCTTGCGGGGGCTAATGAGCAGTTCTTC.

The genes are TRBV27 and TRBJ1-2; D is perhaps TRBD1 (6 bases). Germline CDR1 and CDR2: MNHEY and SMNVEV (reference sequence). V was trimmed by 4 bases and J by 7 bases, leaving 13 bases between them. There are 13 residues in the CDR3. In DNA form, the CDR3 reads TGTGCCAGCAGTTCCTACAGGGTAACTGGCTACACCTTC. This sequence encodes CASSSYRVTGYTF.

The chain employs TRBV7-9 and TRBJ2-5; D is possibly TRBD2 (5 bases). The germline V gene has CDR1 SEHNR and CDR2 FQNEAQ (reference sequence). V was pared by 5 bases and J by 3 bases, with 13 bases between. The CDR3 covers 14 residues. CDR3 loop: CASSPEGWEETQYF. The CDR3 region has the DNA TGTGCCAGCAGCCCTGAGGGTTGGGAAGAGACCCAGTACTTC.